The TCR beta chain under discussion was sequenced for a study of blood T cell repertoires in COVID-19. Everyone who took part was roughly 18 to 100 years old, and they came from 24 US areas. CDR1 and CDR2 (germline): ENHRY, SYGVKD. V gave up 3 bases and J gave up 0 bases; unmatched junction bases: 14. The CDR3 runs 19 residues. The protocol was immunoSEQ multiplex PCR, while the TCRdb copy is restricted to in-frame clones and leaves out a portion. The table has around 300,000 clones, over 75% seen once; the top ten hold 2% to 2.5%. Sequencing was performed on PBMCs or T cells enriched from blood (not recorded which). This receptor was obtained from a young woman who had recovered from COVID-19. The gene calls are TRBV10-3 and TRBJ1-5, with 7 bases matching TRBD1. The CDR3 spells CAISDVWAGGTYSNQPQHF. CDR3 coding DNA: TGTGCCATCAGTGATGTTTGGGCAGGGGGAACTTATAGCAATCAGCCCCAGCATTTT.